This is a list of T cell receptor beta chains from one sample in a study of OX40 agonist ivuxolimab in advanced cancers. The assay was immunoSEQ multiplex PCR, and TCRdb's table has in-frame clones only and misses some. This table holds over 150,000 clones, around 94% found once. Material: CD4+ or CD8+ T cells sorted from blood, obtained in a trial of the OX40 agonist ivuxolimab. These receptors originate from an adult with an advanced solid tumor such as melanoma, head and neck, liver or kidney cancer. Each CDR3 is given with its conserved first and last residue. Fields, in order: clone size, V gene, D gene, J gene, CDR3 protein, CDR3 DNA. The D gene is left open where the match is weak. Expanded clones are given a class, and other clones once, few, many or no size at all.

-	TRBV9	-	TRBJ2-3	CASSSTRDTDTQYF	TGTGCCAGCAGCTCAACTCGGGACACAGATACGCAGTATTTT
-	TRBV27	-	TRBJ2-1	CASRYRVWDYNEQFF	TGTGCCAGCAGGTACAGGGTGTGGGACTACAATGAGCAGTTCTTC
-	TRBV5-1	TRBD1	TRBJ2-2	CASSLEGAMTGELFF	TGCGCCAGCAGCTTAGAGGGGGCGATGACCGGGGAGCTGTTTTTT
-	TRBV11-2	-	TRBJ1-1	CASSLVVPTEAFF	TGTGCCAGCAGCTTAGTGGTCCCCACTGAAGCTTTCTTT
-	TRBV5-1	TRBD1	TRBJ2-5	CASSPGQGSQETQYF	TGCGCCAGCAGCCCCGGACAGGGTTCACAAGAGACCCAGTACTTC
-	TRBV30	-	TRBJ1-5	CAWSGGQQPQHF	TGTGCCTGGAGTGGGGGTCAACAGCCCCAGCATTTT
once	TRBV4-2	TRBD2	TRBJ2-7	CASSFSGSLNEQYF	TGTGCCAGCAGTTTTAGCGGGAGCCTTAACGAGCAGTACTTC
-	TRBV5-4	-	TRBJ1-3	CASSSASSRSGNTIYF	TGTGCCAGCAGCTCGGCATCTTCCCGCTCTGGAAACACCATATATTTT
-	TRBV6-5	-	TRBJ1-3	CASSYSARGGNTIYF	TGTGCCAGCAGTTACTCTGCCCGGGGCGGAAACACCATATATTTT
-	TRBV7-2	-	TRBJ2-5	CASSRTGKAGQETQYF	TGTGCCAGCAGCCGCACAGGGAAGGCGGGCCAAGAGACCCAGTACTTC
-	TRBV9	-	TRBJ1-3	CASSASFPTGAMENTIYF	TGTGCCAGCAGCGCCTCCTTCCCGACTGGGGCGATGGAAAACACCATATATTTT
-	TRBV14	-	TRBJ1-1	CASSQDLRGNSEAFF	TGTGCCAGCAGCCAAGATCTCCGGGGGAATTCTGAAGCTTTCTTT
-	TRBV9	-	TRBJ2-1	CASSYRLSRGAGYNEQFF	TGTGCCAGCAGCTACCGGTTGAGTAGGGGGGCGGGATACAATGAGCAGTTCTTC
-	TRBV28	-	TRBJ1-3	CASSLRWGTGNTIYF	TGTGCCAGCAGCTTGCGATGGGGTACTGGAAACACCATATATTTT
-	TRBV10-2	TRBD1	TRBJ2-1	CASRQGGNEQFF	TGCGCCAGCAGACAGGGGGGTAACGAGCAGTTCTTC
-	TRBV10-3	TRBD2	TRBJ2-1	CAIRRGLAGQSYNEQFF	TGTGCCATCAGGCGGGGACTAGCGGGCCAATCCTACAATGAGCAGTTCTTC
once	TRBV4-1	-	TRBJ2-4	CASSQEMLEWGNIQYF	TGCGCCAGCAGCCAAGAAATGCTCGAATGGGGAAACATTCAGTACTTC
-	TRBV6-6	-	TRBJ2-1	CASSRYANPEQFF	TGTGCCAGCAGTCGCTACGCGAACCCCGAGCAGTTCTTC
-	TRBV5-5	TRBD2	TRBJ2-3	CASSPRAGGSTDTQYF	TGTGCCAGCAGCCCCCGGGCGGGAGGAAGCACAGATACGCAGTATTTT
-	TRBV7-9	-	TRBJ2-7	CASSPTGEQYF	TGTGCCAGCAGCCCCACCGGCGAGCAGTACTTC
-	TRBV4-2	-	TRBJ1-1	CASSQRAGQGNTEAFF	TGTGCCAGCAGCCAGAGGGCGGGGCAGGGGAATACTGAAGCTTTCTTT
-	TRBV28	-	TRBJ1-2	CASQTPGTLSGYTF	TGTGCCAGCCAGACCCCCGGGACCCTATCCGGCTACACCTTC
-	TRBV5-4	-	TRBJ2-5	CASSFGGGQETQYF	TGTGCCAGCAGCTTCGGGGGCGGCCAAGAGACCCAGTACTTC
-	TRBV5-6	TRBD1	TRBJ1-6	CASSLTGALYNSPLHF	TGTGCCAGCAGCCTGACAGGGGCCCTCTATAATTCACCCCTCCACTTT
-	TRBV27	-	TRBJ2-6	CASSLYLGSGANVLTF	TGTGCCAGCAGTTTATACCTTGGATCTGGGGCCAACGTCCTGACTTTC
-	TRBV15	-	TRBJ1-5	CATSRDRPASNQPQHF	TGTGCCACCAGCAGAGATCGCCCAGCTAGCAATCAGCCCCAGCATTTT
-	TRBV4-1	-	TRBJ2-1	CASSLLGTEYNEQFF	TGCGCCAGCAGCCTTCTGGGGACGGAATACAATGAGCAGTTCTTC
-	TRBV28	TRBD1	TRBJ1-4	CASSAPGTGDLDEKLFF	TGTGCCAGCAGTGCCCCCGGGACAGGAGACCTTGATGAAAAACTGTTTTTT
once	TRBV15	-	TRBJ1-2	CATSATEFYGYTF	TGTGCCACCAGCGCTACGGAATTCTATGGCTACACCTTC
-	TRBV28	-	TRBJ1-2	CASSWDRVNGYTF	TGTGCCAGCAGTTGGGACCGAGTGAATGGCTACACCTTC
-	TRBV18	-	TRBJ2-7	CASSPPSLMLGRNYEQYF	TGTGCCAGCTCACCACCGTCTCTTATGTTGGGACGAAACTACGAGCAGTACTTC
once	TRBV18	TRBD1	TRBJ2-7	CASSRGQGGYEQYF	TGTGCCAGCTCGCGCGGACAGGGGGGCTACGAGCAGTACTTC
-	TRBV11-3	-	TRBJ1-2	CASSLDEWGAGYTF	TGTGCCAGCAGCTTAGATGAGTGGGGCGCAGGCTACACCTTC
-	TRBV6-5	-	TRBJ2-2	CATRGGELFF	TGTGCCACCCGGGGCGGGGAGCTGTTTTTT
-	TRBV5-1	-	TRBJ2-7	CASSLVLVGATYEQYF	TGCGCCAGCAGCTTGGTTCTGGTCGGTGCGACCTACGAGCAGTACTTC
-	TRBV10-3	-	TRBJ1-5	CAISEPDRPNQPQHF	TGTGCCATCAGTGAACCAGACAGGCCCAATCAGCCCCAGCATTTT
once	TRBV4-3	-	TRBJ1-2	CASSRAQDTRGYTF	TGCGCCAGCAGCCGAGCACAGGATACTCGTGGCTACACCTTC
-	TRBV5-8	TRBD2	TRBJ2-5	CASSLAGGGGGETQYF	TGTGCCAGCAGTCTAGCGGGAGGTGGGGGCGGAGAGACCCAGTACTTC
once	TRBV10-3	-	TRBJ1-1	CAISGADRNTEAFF	TGTGCCATCAGTGGGGCCGACAGGAACACTGAAGCTTTCTTT
-	TRBV15	-	TRBJ2-7	CATSRAISSHEQYF	TGTGCCACCAGCAGAGCCATAAGCAGCCACGAGCAGTACTTC
-	TRBV7-2	-	TRBJ2-1	CASSLSGAGEQFF	TGTGCCAGCAGCTTATCTGGGGCAGGTGAGCAGTTCTTC